The source of this T cell receptor (beta chain) is a study of blood T cell repertoires in COVID-19. Study at large: The United States, Italy and Spain provided the acute and convalescent COVID-19 samples. PBMCs, B-cell-depleted T cells, or T cells were the source of the cDNA or gDNA that made up the material.

Per the study methods: Estimation of nucleated cell counts was performed using reference gene primer amplification. The repertoire was sequenced with immunoSEQ multiplex PCR; TCRdb's copy has only in-frame clones and lacks some. V and J calls and clone size follow that table, whereas D and trimming were derived from the DNA. The sample records fewer than 75,000 clones, roughly 86% being singletons. The receptor was isolated from a man aged 45-60 years with active COVID-19. The sequenced sample consisted of peripheral blood.

The CDR3 reads CASRGQTTEAFF. CDR3 bases: TGTGCCAGCAGGGGCCAGACCACTGAAGCTTTCTTT. The J gene is TRBJ1-1, the V gene TRBV25-1; D not resolved. Looked up from germline, CDR1 is MGHDK and CDR2 is SYGVNS. V gave up 6 bases and J gave up 4 bases, with 9 bases separating them. The CDR3 consists of 12 residues.